The subject of this entry is one T cell receptor beta chain. Produced via immunoSEQ multiplex PCR; TCRdb's table is partial and in-frame only. This sample carries 45,000 or so clones, 80% to 90% of them seen once, and the ten largest clones take approximately 1.1%. This entry is derived from a study of T cell changes during pregnancy in multiple sclerosis. The length of the CDR3 is 13 residues. Per germline, CDR1 GTSNPN and CDR2 SVGIG (reference sequence). V was pared by 8 bases and J by 6 bases, with 17 bases between. Sequences were derived from CD4+ T cells from peripheral blood mononuclear cells, sampled after pregnancy. The sequence was collected from a female donor with multiple sclerosis, enrolled in a pregnancy study. The chain combines TRBV30 with TRBJ1-5, with D possibly being TRBD1 (5 bases). The CDR3 protein is CAQVWGEGQPQHF. For the CDR3, the DNA is TGTGCCCAAGTATGGGGGGAGGGTCAGCCCCAGCATTTT. The variable domain in full, completed from reference TRBV30 and TRBJ1-5, reads SQTIHQWPATLVQPVGSPLSLECTVEGTSNPNLYWYRQAAGRGLQLLFYSVGIGQISSEVPQNLSASRPQDRQFILSSKKLLLSDSGFYLCAQVWGEGQPQHFGDGTRLSIL.